This T cell receptor (beta chain) stems from a study of control samples from healthy donors and cancer patients. The data were produced by immunoSEQ multiplex PCR, yet TCRdb's version contains in-frame clones alone and is incomplete. The sample has approximately 100,000 clones, about 83% seen once. CDR3 length equals 14 residues. The germline V gene has CDR1 LNHDA and CDR2 SQIVND (reference sequence). V shed 5 bases and J shed 4 bases, with 12 bases lying between them. The rearrangement links TRBV19 to TRBJ1-3, with unresolved D. This TCR was sampled from a woman aged 40 to 50 in good health. Material for sequencing was blood. The CDR3 reads CASSADLGGNTIYF. CDR3 DNA sequence: TGTGCCAGTAGTGCGGACCTAGGCGGAAACACCATATATTTT.